The clone carrying this T cell receptor (beta chain) has a count of ten or more. The antigen is undetermined. Distinct nucleotide sequences in the sample also encode this CDR3. The CDR3 length is 15 residues. Germline V gene lookup returns CDR1 MDHEN and CDR2 SYDVKM. The V end was cut by 6 bases, the J end by 1 base, with 15 bases between. These data belong to a study of shared clonotypes between healthy human individuals. Looking at the study overall: A couple of women and three men aged 18 to 49 made up the donors. Per donor, three plates held CD4 naive cells, three held CD4 memory, two held CD8 naive and one held CD8 memory.

Overall study results and limits: Naive CD4 clonotypes overlapped across a few donors at roughly 5.1%.

Original processing methods: Because ImmunoSEQ provided only junction sequences with no quality scores, the filtering differed. Repertoires were generated with immunoSEQ multiplex PCR, while TCRdb's copy carries only in-frame clones and drops some. Clone size and V and J calls were adopted from that table, with D and trimming inferred from the DNA. The table has around 1.1 million clones, 70% to 80% seen once; the top ten hold roughly 0.65%. The specimen was memory CD4+ T cells from PBMCs. Subset noted: CD45RA-negative fraction. The sequence was obtained from a man aged 18 to 29 in good health. Some clones in this sample may be carry-over from other donors' samples. J is TRBJ1-1 and V is TRBV28; a possible D gene is TRBD1 (5 bases). CDR3 in amino acids: CASRFPGLRNTEAFF. The CDR3 nucleotides read TGTGCCAGCAGATTTCCGGGACTCAGGAACACTGAAGCTTTCTTT.